This T cell receptor (beta chain) was identified in a study of blood T cell repertoires in COVID-19 (dated by TCRdb to about 2020). Broadly, across the study: The collaborator samples originated in the United States, Italy and Spain and spanned the acute and convalescent phases of COVID-19. The repertoires were released in a freely available public database meant as a resource for research on the immune response to SARS-CoV-2. Where available, HLA class I and class II types were obtained from metadata supplied by the sample provider rather than from assay-based typing. The samples were drawn from the first 160 participants of the ongoing ImmuneRACE study and from over 950 subjects provided by 6 global collaborators. The dataset comprised deeply sampled blood TCRbeta repertoires from subjects exposed to, actively infected with, or recovered from COVID-19. The material from the prospective study consisted of cDNA or gDNA derived from T cells, B-cell-depleted T cells, or PBMCs. The sample metadata nearly always contained a de-identified subject ID, COVID-19 status, age in years and sex. On the study overall, not on this receptor specifically: How much clinical and demographic metadata was included differed by source and by participant, and the metadata was provided uncurated.

Collaborating institutions collected whole blood in K2EDTA tubes following their own protocols. For TCRbeta analysis, collaborators shipped samples as frozen whole blood, isolated PBMCs, or DNA extracted from either of those sample types. Turning to this clone: This clone's antigen is unknown. Base qualities are missing; no much larger clone stands one base away.

The CDR3 measures 16 amino acids from cysteine to phenylalanine. The sequence is cut down to CDR3 DNA, 48 bases in frame from base 1. For this chain, trimming is 6 bases at the V end and 4 bases at the J end, and the number of junction bases without a gene match is 5. CDR1 is given as MNHEY and CDR2 as SMNVEV, both from the germline V gene (reference sequence). The immunoSEQ Assay, a bias-controlled multiplex PCR, was used to amplify TCRbeta CDR3 regions from genomic DNA. Processing in the source paper ran as follows. Within the assay, amplification of reference gene primers was used to estimate how many nucleated cells each sample contained. To quantify the absolute abundance of each unique TCRbeta CDR3 rearrangement, sequence reads were collapsed and filtered. Productive Simpson clonality was computed per sample as the square root of Simpson's diversity index over productive rearrangements. As stored in TCRdb, this immuneACCESS dataset retains in-frame rearrangements with V and J assigned. A fraction of the clones does not appear; measured against another copy, unresolved V genes explain less than half of the discrepancy, and the remainder lacks a known reason. V and J calls plus clone size are reproduced from that table; the DNA served to infer D and trimming. The sample table holds roughly 100,000 clones, of which about four fifths were seen once. Clones ranked in the top ten supply 3% to 4% of the sample.

This TCR was sampled from a woman of 80 years or more with active or convalescent COVID-19. Sequencing was performed on peripheral blood. The rearranged chain carries TRBV27 and TRBJ2-2, with 13 middle bases fitting TRBD2. The nucleotide sequence is given as TGTGCCAGCAGCCCCTGGACTAGCGGGGGCACCGGGGAGCTGTTTTTT. Its protein reads: CASSPWTSGGTGELFF.